Sequencing of this TCR beta chain was carried out in a study of HIV-infected patients and healthy controls (dated by TCRdb to the mid-2010s). Library preparation employed 5' RACE. This sample was sequenced with an Illumina MiSeq. The public reads were quality trimmed at Q25 with fastp and then assembled into clones with MiXCR by TCRdb, keeping productive beta chains. When rows share a CDR3 protein, they turn into one entry using the most common DNA and genes. This sample has over 55,000 distinct CDR3 sequences in its table, and about 16% of those were observed once. Around 5.9% of the sample is taken by the ten largest. CDR1 and CDR2, per the germline V gene, are SGHRS and YFSETQ. Including the terminal cysteine and phenylalanine, the CDR3 comprises 14 residues. Just CDR3 DNA is preserved here, 42 bases in frame from base 1. V drops 0 bases and J drops 5 bases, leaving 9 bases in between. A word on this clonotype: It has no known antigen specificity. Base quality data are lacking; no much larger clone is found one base away.

Material: CD4+ T cells from blood. The receptor's source is a human donor in good health. The rearranged chain carries TRBV5-1 and TRBJ1-5; the best D guess is TRBD1, with 5 bases matching. This receptor has the CDR3 CASSLAGFDQPQHF. The nucleotides are TGCGCCAGCAGCTTGGCAGGGTTTGATCAGCCCCAGCATTTT.